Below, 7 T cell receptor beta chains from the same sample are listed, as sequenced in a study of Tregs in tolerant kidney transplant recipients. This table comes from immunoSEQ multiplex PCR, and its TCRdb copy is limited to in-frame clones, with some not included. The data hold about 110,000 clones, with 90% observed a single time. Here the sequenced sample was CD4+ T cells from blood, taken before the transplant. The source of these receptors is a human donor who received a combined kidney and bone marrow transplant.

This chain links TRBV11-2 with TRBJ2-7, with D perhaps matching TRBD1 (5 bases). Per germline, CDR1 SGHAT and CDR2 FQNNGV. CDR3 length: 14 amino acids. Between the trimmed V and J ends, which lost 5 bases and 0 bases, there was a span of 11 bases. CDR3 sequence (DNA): TGTGCCAGCAGCAACGACAGAACCTCCTACGAGCAGTACTTC. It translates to CASSNDRTSYEQYF.

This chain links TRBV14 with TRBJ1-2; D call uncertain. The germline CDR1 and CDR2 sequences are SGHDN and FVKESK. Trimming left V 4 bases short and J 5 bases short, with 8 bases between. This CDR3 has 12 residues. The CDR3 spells CASSPGYYGYTF. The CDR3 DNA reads TGTGCCAGCAGCCCAGGATATTATGGCTACACCTTC.

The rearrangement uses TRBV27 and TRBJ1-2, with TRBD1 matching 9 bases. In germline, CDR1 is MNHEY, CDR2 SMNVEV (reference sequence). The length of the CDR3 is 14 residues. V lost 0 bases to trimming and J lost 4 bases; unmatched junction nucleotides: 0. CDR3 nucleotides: TGTGCCAGCAGTTTATCGACAGGGGGCTATGGCTACACCTTC. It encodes CASSLSTGGYGYTF.

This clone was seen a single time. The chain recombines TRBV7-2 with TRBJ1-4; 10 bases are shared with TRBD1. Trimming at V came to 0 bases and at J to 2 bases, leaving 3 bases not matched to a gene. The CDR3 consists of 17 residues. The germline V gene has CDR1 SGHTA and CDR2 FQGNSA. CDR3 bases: TGTGCCAGCAGCTTAGCGGACAGGGGGGCGACTAATGAAAAACTGTTTTTT. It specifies CASSLADRGATNEKLFF.

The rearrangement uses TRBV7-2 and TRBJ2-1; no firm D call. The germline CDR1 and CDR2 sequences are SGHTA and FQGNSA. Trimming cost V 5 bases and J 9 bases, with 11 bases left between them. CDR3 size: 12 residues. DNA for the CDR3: TGTGCCAGCAGCCTAGATAGGAGTGAGCAGTTCTTC. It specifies CASSLDRSEQFF.

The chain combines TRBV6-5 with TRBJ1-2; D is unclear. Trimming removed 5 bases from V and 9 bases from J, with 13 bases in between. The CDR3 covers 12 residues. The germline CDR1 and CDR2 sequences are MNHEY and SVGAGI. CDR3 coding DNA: TGTGCCAGCAGTCCGCAATCTGGGCGCTACACCTTC. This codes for CASSPQSGRYTF.

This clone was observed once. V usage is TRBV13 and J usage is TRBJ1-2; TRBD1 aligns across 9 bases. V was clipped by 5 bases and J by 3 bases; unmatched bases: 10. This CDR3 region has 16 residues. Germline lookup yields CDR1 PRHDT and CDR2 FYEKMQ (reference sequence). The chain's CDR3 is CASSPVHRGRDYGYTF. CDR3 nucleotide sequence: TGTGCCAGCAGCCCGGTACACAGGGGGCGCGACTATGGCTACACCTTC.